The clone carrying this T cell receptor beta chain was seen only a few times. This sample stems from a study of blood T cell repertoires in COVID-19. Study in general: There were acute and convalescent COVID-19 samples, and they came from the United States, Italy and Spain. T cells, B-cell-depleted T cells, or PBMCs supplied cDNA or gDNA.

The V and J ends lost 6 bases and 7 bases respectively, with 15 bases between them. This CDR3 spans 14 amino acids. From germline, CDR1 is MNHEY and CDR2 SMNVEV (reference sequence). In the original processing: The assay estimated nucleated cells by amplifying reference gene primers. Sequenced by immunoSEQ multiplex PCR; TCRdb stores in-frame clones only, minus some. V and J calls and clone size are as listed in that table; D and trimming were resolved from the DNA. The sample records 150,000 to 200,000 clones, approximately 81% being singletons. The source is a human donor with acute or convalescent COVID-19. The donor label of this sample is uncertain. The sample comprised peripheral blood. The genes are TRBV27 and TRBJ1-4; D might be TRBD1 (5 bases). CDR3 loop: CASRSPGRGEKLFF. The CDR3 bases are TGTGCCAGCAGATCCCCGGGTAGGGGTGAAAAACTGTTTTTT.